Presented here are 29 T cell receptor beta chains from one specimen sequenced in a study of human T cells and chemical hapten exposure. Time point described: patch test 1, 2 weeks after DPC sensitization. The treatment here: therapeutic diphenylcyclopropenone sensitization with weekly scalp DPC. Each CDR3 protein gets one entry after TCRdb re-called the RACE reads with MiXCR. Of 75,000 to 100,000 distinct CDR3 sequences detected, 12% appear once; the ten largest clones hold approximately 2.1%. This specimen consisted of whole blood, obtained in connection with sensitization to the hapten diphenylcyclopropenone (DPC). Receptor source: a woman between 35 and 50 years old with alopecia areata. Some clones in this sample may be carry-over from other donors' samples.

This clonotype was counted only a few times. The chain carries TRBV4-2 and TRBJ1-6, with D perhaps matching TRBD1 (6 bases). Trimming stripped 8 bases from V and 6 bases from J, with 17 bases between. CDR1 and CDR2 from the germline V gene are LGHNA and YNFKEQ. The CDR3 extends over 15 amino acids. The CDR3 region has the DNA TGTGCCAGCCAGACAGGAAGGGCCGGTAATTCACCCCTCCACTTT. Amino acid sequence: CASQTGRAGNSPLHF.

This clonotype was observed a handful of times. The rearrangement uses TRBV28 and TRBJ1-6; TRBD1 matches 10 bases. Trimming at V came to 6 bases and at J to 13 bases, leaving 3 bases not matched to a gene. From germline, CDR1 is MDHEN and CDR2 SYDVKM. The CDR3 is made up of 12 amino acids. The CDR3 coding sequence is TGTGCCAGCAGGGGACAGGGGACCCCCCTCCACTTT. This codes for CASRGQGTPLHF.

CDR3 DNA: TGTGCCAGCAGAGGCTCTAGCGGGAGCACAGATACGCAGTATTTT. The encoded protein is CASRGSSGSTDTQYF. V gene TRBV6-4 combines with J gene TRBJ2-3; the match to TRBD2 covers 8 bases. This CDR3 comprises 15 residues. Per the germline V gene, CDR1 is MRHNA and CDR2 is SNTAGT. V trimming: 6 bases; J trimming: 0 bases; junction bases outside the gene matches: 5.

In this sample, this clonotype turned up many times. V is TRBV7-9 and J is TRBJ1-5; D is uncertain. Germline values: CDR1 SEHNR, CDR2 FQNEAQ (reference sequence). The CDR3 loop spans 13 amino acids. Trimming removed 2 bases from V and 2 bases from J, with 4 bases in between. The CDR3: CASSLSRNQPQHF. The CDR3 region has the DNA TGTGCCAGCAGCTTAAGTCGCAATCAGCCCCAGCATTTT.

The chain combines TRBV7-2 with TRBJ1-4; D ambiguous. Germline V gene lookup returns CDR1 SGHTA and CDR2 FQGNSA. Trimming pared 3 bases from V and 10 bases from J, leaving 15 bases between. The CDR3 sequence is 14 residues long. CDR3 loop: CASSFGQASGKLFF. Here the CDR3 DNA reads TGTGCCAGCAGCTTCGGCCAGGCCTCTGGAAAACTGTTTTTT.

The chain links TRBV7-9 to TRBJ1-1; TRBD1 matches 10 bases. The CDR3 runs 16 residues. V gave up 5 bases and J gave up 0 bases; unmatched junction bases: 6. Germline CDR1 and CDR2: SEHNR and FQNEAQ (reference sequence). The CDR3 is CASSPRDRGLNTEAFF. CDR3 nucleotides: TGTGCCAGCAGCCCACGGGACAGGGGCTTGAACACTGAAGCTTTCTTT.

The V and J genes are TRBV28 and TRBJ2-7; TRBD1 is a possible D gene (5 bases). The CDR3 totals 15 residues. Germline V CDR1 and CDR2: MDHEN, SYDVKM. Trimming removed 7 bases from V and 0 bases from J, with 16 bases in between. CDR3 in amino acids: CASKGSDTSSYEQYF. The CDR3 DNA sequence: TGTGCCAGCAAGGGGTCGGACACGAGCTCCTACGAGCAGTACTTC.

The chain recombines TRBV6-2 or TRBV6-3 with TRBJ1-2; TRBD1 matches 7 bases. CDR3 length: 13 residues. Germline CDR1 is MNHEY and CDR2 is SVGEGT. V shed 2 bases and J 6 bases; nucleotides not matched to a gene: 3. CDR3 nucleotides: TGTGCCAGCAGTTACCGCGGACAGGATGGCTACACCTTC. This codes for CASSYRGQDGYTF.

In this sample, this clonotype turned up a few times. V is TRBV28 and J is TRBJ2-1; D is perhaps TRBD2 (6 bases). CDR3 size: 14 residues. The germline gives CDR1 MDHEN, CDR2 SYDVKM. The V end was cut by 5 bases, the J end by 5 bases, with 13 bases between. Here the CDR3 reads CASSRPWGDNEQFF. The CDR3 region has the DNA TGTGCCAGCAGTCGCCCGTGGGGGGACAATGAGCAGTTCTTC.

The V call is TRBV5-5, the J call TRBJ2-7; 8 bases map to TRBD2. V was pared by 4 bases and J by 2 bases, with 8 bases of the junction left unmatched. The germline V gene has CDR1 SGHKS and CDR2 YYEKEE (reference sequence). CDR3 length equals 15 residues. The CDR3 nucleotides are TGTGCCAGCAGCAAGACTAGCGCTTCAACCTACGAGCAGTACTTC. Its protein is CASSKTSASTYEQYF.

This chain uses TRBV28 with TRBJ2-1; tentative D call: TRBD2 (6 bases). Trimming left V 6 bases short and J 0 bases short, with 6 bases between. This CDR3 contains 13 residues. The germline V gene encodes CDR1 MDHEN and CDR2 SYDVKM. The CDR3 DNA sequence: TGTGCCAGCAGGCGGGGCTCCTACAATGAGCAGTTCTTC. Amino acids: CASRRGSYNEQFF.

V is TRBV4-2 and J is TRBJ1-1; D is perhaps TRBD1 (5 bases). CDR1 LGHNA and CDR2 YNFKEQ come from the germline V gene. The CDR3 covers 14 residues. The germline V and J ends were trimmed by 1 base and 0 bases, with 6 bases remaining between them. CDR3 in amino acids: CASSQGGVNTEAFF. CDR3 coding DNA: TGTGCCAGCAGCCAAGGAGGGGTGAACACTGAAGCTTTCTTT.

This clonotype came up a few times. The CDR3 sequence: CASSQPPWAQYF. The CDR3, as DNA: TGTGCCAGCAGTCAGCCACCGTGGGCCCAGTACTTC. The chain combines TRBV28 with TRBJ2-5; D gene ambiguous. CDR1 and CDR2 from the germline V gene are MDHEN and SYDVKM. Trimming took off 5 bases at V and 9 bases at J, with 13 bases between the two ends. The CDR3 has 12 amino acids.

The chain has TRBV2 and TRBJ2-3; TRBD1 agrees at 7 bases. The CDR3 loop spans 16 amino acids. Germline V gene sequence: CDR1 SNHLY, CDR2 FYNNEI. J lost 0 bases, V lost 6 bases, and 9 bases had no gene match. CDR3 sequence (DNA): TGTGCCAGCAGCCGTCGACAGGGATCTAGCACAGATACGCAGTATTTT. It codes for CASSRRQGSSTDTQYF.

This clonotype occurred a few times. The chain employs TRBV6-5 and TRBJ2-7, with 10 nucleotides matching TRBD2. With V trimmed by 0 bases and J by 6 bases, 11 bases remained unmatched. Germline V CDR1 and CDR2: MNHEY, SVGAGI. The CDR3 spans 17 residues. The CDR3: CASSYSNPASGRAEQYF. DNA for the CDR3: TGTGCCAGCAGTTACTCGAACCCAGCTAGCGGGAGAGCCGAGCAGTACTTC.

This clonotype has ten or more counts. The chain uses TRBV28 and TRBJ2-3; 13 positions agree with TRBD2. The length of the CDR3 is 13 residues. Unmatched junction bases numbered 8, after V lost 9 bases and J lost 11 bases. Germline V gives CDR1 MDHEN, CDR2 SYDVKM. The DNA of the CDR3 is TGTGCCAGTGCGGGACTAGCGGGAAGGAGGCAGTATTTT. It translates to CASAGLAGRRQYF.

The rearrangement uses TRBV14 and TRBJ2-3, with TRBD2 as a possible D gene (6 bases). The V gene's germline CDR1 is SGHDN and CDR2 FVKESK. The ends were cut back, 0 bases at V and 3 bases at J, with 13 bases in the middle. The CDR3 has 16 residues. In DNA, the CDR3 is TGTGCCAGCAGCCAAGATAGGGGACTCATAACAGATACGCAGTATTTT. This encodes CASSQDRGLITDTQYF.

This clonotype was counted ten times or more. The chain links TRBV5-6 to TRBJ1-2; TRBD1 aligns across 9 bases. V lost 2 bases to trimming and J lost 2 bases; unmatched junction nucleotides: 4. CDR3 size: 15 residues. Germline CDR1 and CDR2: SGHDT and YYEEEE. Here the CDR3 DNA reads TGTGCCAGCAGCTTCGGACAGGGGCGAAACTATGGCTACACCTTC. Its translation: CASSFGQGRNYGYTF.

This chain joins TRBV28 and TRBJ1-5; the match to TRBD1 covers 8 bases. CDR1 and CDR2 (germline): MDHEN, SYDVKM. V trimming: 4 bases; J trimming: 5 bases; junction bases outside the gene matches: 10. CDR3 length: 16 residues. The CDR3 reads CASSSPGTGNDQPQHF. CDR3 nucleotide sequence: TGTGCCAGCAGTTCCCCCGGGACAGGAAACGATCAGCCCCAGCATTTT.

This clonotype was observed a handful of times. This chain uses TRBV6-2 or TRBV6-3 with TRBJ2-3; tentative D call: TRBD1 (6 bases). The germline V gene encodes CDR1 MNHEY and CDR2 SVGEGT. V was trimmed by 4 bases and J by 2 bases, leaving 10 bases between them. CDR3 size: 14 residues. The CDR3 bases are TGTGCCAGCAGTTTACACAGGGCCACAGATACGCAGTATTTT. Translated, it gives CASSLHRATDTQYF.

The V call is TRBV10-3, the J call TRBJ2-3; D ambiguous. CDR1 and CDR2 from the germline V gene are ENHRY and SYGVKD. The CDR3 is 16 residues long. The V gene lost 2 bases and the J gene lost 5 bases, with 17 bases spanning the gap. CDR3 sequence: CAISEGGHTGGDTQYF. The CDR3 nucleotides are TGTGCCATCAGTGAGGGTGGCCACACCGGCGGAGATACGCAGTATTTT.

The CDR3 is CASSLARLAGATDTQYF. CDR3 nucleotides: TGCGCCAGCAGCCTCGCCCGACTAGCGGGAGCTACAGATACGCAGTATTTT. The chain carries TRBV5-1 and TRBJ2-3; 12 bases are a match to TRBD2. CDR1 is SGHRS and CDR2 is YFSETQ in the germline V gene. V shed 4 bases, J shed 3 bases, and the junction held 9 bases outside the gene matches. This CDR3 region has 17 residues.

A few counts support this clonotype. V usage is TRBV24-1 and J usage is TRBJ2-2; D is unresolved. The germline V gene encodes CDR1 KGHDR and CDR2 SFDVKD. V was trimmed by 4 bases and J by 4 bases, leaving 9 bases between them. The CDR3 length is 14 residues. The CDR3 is CATSESGSTGELFF. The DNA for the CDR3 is TGTGCCACCAGTGAGTCGGGTAGCACCGGGGAGCTGTTTTTT.

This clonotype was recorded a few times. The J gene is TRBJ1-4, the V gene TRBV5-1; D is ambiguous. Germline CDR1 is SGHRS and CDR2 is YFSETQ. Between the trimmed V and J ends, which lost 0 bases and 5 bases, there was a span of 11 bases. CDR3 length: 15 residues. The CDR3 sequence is CASSLGSGGNEKLFF. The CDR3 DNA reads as TGCGCCAGCAGCTTGGGATCAGGAGGGAATGAAAAACTGTTTTTT.

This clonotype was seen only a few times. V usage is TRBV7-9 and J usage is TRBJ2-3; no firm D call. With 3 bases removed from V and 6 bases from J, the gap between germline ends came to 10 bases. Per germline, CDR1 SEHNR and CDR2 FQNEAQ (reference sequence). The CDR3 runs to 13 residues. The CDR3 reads CASSLAPLDTQYF. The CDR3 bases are TGTGCCAGCAGCTTGGCGCCATTGGATACGCAGTATTTT.

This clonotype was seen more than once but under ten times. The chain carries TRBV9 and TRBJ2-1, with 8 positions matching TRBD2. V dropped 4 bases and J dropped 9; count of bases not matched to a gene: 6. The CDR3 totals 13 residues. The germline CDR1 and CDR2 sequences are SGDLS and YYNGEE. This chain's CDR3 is CASSLGLAGEQFF. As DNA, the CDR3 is TGTGCCAGCAGCCTAGGCCTAGCGGGTGAGCAGTTCTTC.

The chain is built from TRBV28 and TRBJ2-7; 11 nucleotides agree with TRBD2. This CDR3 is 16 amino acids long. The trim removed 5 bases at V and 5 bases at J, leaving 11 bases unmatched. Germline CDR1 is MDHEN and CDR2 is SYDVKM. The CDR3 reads CASSPYKLAGADEQYF. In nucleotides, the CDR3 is TGTGCCAGCAGTCCCTATAAACTAGCGGGAGCCGACGAGCAGTACTTC.

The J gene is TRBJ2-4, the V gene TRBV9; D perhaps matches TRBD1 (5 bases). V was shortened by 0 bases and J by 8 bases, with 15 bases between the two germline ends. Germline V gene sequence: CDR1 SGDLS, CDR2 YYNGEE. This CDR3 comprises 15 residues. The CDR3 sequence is CASSVGEDRRDIQYF. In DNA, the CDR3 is TGTGCCAGCAGCGTAGGGGAAGACAGAAGGGACATTCAGTACTTC. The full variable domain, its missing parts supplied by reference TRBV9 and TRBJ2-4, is DSGVTQTPKHLITATGQRVTLRCSPRSGDLSVYWYQQSLDQGLQFLIQYYNGEERAKGNILERFSAQQFPDLHSELNLSSLELGDSALYFCASSVGEDRRDIQYFGAGTRLSVL.

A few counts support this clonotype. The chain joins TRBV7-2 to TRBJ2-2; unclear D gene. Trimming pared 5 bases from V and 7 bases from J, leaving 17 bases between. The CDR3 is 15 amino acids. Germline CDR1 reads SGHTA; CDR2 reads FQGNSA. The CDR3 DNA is TGTGCCAGCAGCCCCCCCCACCTGCCCCGCGGGGAGCTGTTTTTT. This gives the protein CASSPPHLPRGELFF. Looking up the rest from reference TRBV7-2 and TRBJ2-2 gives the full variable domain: GAGVSQSPSNKVTEKGKDVELRCDPISGHTALYWYRQSLGQGLEFLIYFQGNSAPDKSGLPSDRFSAERTGGSVSTLTIQRTQQEDSAVYLCASSPPHLPRGELFFGEGSRLTVL.